This is a list of T cell receptor beta chains from one sample in a study of cytomegalovirus exposure and HLA in healthy donors. Generated by immunoSEQ multiplex PCR, the TCRdb table keeps only in-frame clones and is missing some. Here the sample spans about 180,000 clones, 80% to 90% being singletons. Sequencing was performed on PBMCs. The receptor set was obtained from a girl aged 2 to 9 in good health and CMV-seropositive. The CDR3 runs from the conserved cysteine through the conserved F or W. The order of the fields is J gene, V gene, D gene, clone size, CDR3 DNA, CDR3 protein. D genes are given only for firm matches. Part of the rows lack a size; the others show once, few, many or a class for expanded clones.

j_call: TRBJ1-1; v_call: TRBV18; d_call: NA; clone_size: NA; cdr3_nt: TGTGCCAGCTCACCACGGGCTACGGCCGGGGAAGGTACAGCTTTCTTT; cdr3_aa: CASSPRATAGEGTAFF
j_call: TRBJ1-1; v_call: TRBV6-1; d_call: NA; clone_size: NA; cdr3_nt: TGTGCCAGCAGTGAAATAGGTCGCGGTGGGTCTGAAGCTTTCTTT; cdr3_aa: CASSEIGRGGSEAFF
j_call: TRBJ2-6; v_call: TRBV9; d_call: NA; clone_size: NA; cdr3_nt: TGTGCCAGCAGCGTAGGGGGGCTCTCTGGGGCCAACGTCCTGACTTTC; cdr3_aa: CASSVGGLSGANVLTF
j_call: TRBJ2-1; v_call: TRBV7-3; d_call: TRBD1; clone_size: once; cdr3_nt: TGTGCCAGCAGCTTAAGGGGACAGGGCAACAATGAGCAGTTCTTC; cdr3_aa: CASSLRGQGNNEQFF
j_call: TRBJ2-2; v_call: TRBV10-3; d_call: TRBD2; clone_size: NA; cdr3_nt: TGTGCCATCGTGGGGAGCGGGGAGAACACCGGGGAGCTGTTTTTT; cdr3_aa: CAIVGSGENTGELFF
j_call: TRBJ1-5; v_call: TRBV2; d_call: TRBD1; clone_size: NA; cdr3_nt: TGTGCCAGCAGTGACAGGGGGAGTAATCAGCCCCAGCATTTT; cdr3_aa: CASSDRGSNQPQHF
j_call: TRBJ1-5; v_call: TRBV18; d_call: NA; clone_size: once; cdr3_nt: TGTGCCAGCTCCCAATCGGTCCTTACTCCAAATCAGCCCCAGCATTTT; cdr3_aa: CASSQSVLTPNQPQHF
j_call: TRBJ1-1; v_call: TRBV6-5; d_call: TRBD1; clone_size: NA; cdr3_nt: TGTGCCAGCAGTTTCCATACAGGGGAGAGCACTGAAGCTTTCTTT; cdr3_aa: CASSFHTGESTEAFF
j_call: TRBJ1-5; v_call: TRBV15; d_call: NA; clone_size: NA; cdr3_nt: TGTGCCACCAGCAGAGGCTACGGGGGTGACGATCAGCCCCAGCATTTT; cdr3_aa: CATSRGYGGDDQPQHF
j_call: TRBJ2-7; v_call: TRBV7-8; d_call: NA; clone_size: NA; cdr3_nt: TGTGCCAGCAGCTTCTCGGAGGCCCCCGCGTACGAGCAGTACTTC; cdr3_aa: CASSFSEAPAYEQYF
j_call: TRBJ2-3; v_call: TRBV7-2; d_call: TRBD2; clone_size: NA; cdr3_nt: TGTGCCAGCAGTTTTAGCGGGAGCACAAATACGCAGTATTTT; cdr3_aa: CASSFSGSTNTQYF
j_call: TRBJ1-1; v_call: TRBV19; d_call: NA; clone_size: NA; cdr3_nt: TGTGCCAGTAGGGTGAGTATGAACACTGAAGCTTTCTTT; cdr3_aa: CASRVSMNTEAFF
j_call: TRBJ1-4; v_call: TRBV7-9; d_call: TRBD1; clone_size: once; cdr3_nt: TGTGCCAGCAGCTCGTACAGGGGGGGTAATGAAAAACTGTTTTTT; cdr3_aa: CASSSYRGGNEKLFF
j_call: TRBJ2-3; v_call: TRBV6-1; d_call: NA; clone_size: NA; cdr3_nt: TGTGCCAGCAGTGAAGGTGTGATTGAACTTTCGCCCGCCGTGTTGCCTCGCACAGATACGCAGTATTTT; cdr3_aa: CASSEGVIELSPAVLPRTDTQYF
j_call: TRBJ1-4; v_call: TRBV2; d_call: NA; clone_size: NA; cdr3_nt: TGTGCCAGCGGGGACACCCCTAATGAAAAACTGTTTTTT; cdr3_aa: CASGDTPNEKLFF
j_call: TRBJ2-1; v_call: TRBV30; d_call: NA; clone_size: NA; cdr3_nt: TGTGCCTGGAGTTTGCAGTTTGGGCAGTTCTTC; cdr3_aa: CAWSLQFGQFF
j_call: TRBJ1-4; v_call: TRBV27; d_call: NA; clone_size: few; cdr3_nt: TGTGCCAGCAGCCAGACCCCGGGGAGGAATGAAAAACTGTTTTTT; cdr3_aa: CASSQTPGRNEKLFF
j_call: TRBJ1-2; v_call: TRBV6-1; d_call: TRBD1; clone_size: NA; cdr3_nt: TGTGCCAGCAGTTTACCCGGGACAGGGAAGTATGGCTACACCTTC; cdr3_aa: CASSLPGTGKYGYTF
j_call: TRBJ2-7; v_call: TRBV9; d_call: NA; clone_size: NA; cdr3_nt: TGTGCCAGCAGCGTATTCGGCGGGCGCTCCTCCTACGAGCAGTACTTC; cdr3_aa: CASSVFGGRSSYEQYF
j_call: TRBJ2-7; v_call: TRBV7-9; d_call: NA; clone_size: NA; cdr3_nt: TGTGCATCCTACTACGAGCAGTACTTC; cdr3_aa: CASYYEQYF
j_call: TRBJ2-7; v_call: TRBV27; d_call: TRBD2; clone_size: NA; cdr3_nt: TGTGCCAGCAGTCCCCAGGCCCCGGGACTAGCGGGAACATTTACCTACGAGCAGTACTTC; cdr3_aa: CASSPQAPGLAGTFTYEQYF
j_call: TRBJ1-2; v_call: TRBV5-4; d_call: NA; clone_size: NA; cdr3_nt: TGTGCCAGCAGCCCACCCGCACCGGGGGGCTACACCTTC; cdr3_aa: CASSPPAPGGYTF
j_call: TRBJ2-2; v_call: TRBV5-1; d_call: NA; clone_size: NA; cdr3_nt: TGCGCCAGCAGCCCTACCTCTGCTTACACCGGGGAGCTGTTTTTT; cdr3_aa: CASSPTSAYTGELFF
j_call: TRBJ2-1; v_call: TRBV5-1; d_call: NA; clone_size: NA; cdr3_nt: TGCGCCAGCAGCTTTACGCGGAATGAGCAGTTCTTC; cdr3_aa: CASSFTRNEQFF
j_call: TRBJ1-1; v_call: TRBV6-5; d_call: TRBD1; clone_size: NA; cdr3_nt: TGTGCCAGCAGTTCACGGACAGGGGGAACTGAAGCTTTCTTT; cdr3_aa: CASSSRTGGTEAFF
j_call: TRBJ1-2; v_call: TRBV14; d_call: NA; clone_size: NA; cdr3_nt: TGTGCCAGCAGCCAAAACAGAGCTAACTATGGCTACACCTTC; cdr3_aa: CASSQNRANYGYTF
j_call: TRBJ2-1; v_call: TRBV4-1; d_call: NA; clone_size: few; cdr3_nt: TGCGCCAGCAGCCAGGACATCCATGAGCAGTTCTTC; cdr3_aa: CASSQDIHEQFF
j_call: TRBJ2-2; v_call: TRBV30; d_call: NA; clone_size: once; cdr3_nt: TGTGCCTGGAAGGGGGAGTCGGCCGGGGAGCTGTTTTTT; cdr3_aa: CAWKGESAGELFF
j_call: TRBJ1-3; v_call: TRBV19; d_call: NA; clone_size: NA; cdr3_nt: TGTGCCAGTAGTTTTGGGAGGGTCACCATATATTTT; cdr3_aa: CASSFGRVTIYF
j_call: TRBJ1-1; v_call: TRBV6-1; d_call: NA; clone_size: few; cdr3_nt: TGTGCCAGCAGACCGGACAGCCTGACTGAAGCTTTCTTT; cdr3_aa: CASRPDSLTEAFF
j_call: TRBJ2-3; v_call: TRBV7-6; d_call: NA; clone_size: NA; cdr3_nt: TGTGCCAGCAGCCTGCGACAGGGCACAGATACGCAGTATTTT; cdr3_aa: CASSLRQGTDTQYF
j_call: TRBJ2-2; v_call: TRBV7-8; d_call: TRBD2; clone_size: NA; cdr3_nt: TGTGCCAGCAGCTTAGCGTTAGCGGGGGGGACCGGGGAGCTGTTTTTT; cdr3_aa: CASSLALAGGTGELFF
j_call: TRBJ1-5; v_call: TRBV6-1; d_call: NA; clone_size: NA; cdr3_nt: TGTGCCAGCAGCAAACTGTTCAGGGATCAGCCCCAGCATTTT; cdr3_aa: CASSKLFRDQPQHF
j_call: TRBJ2-7; v_call: TRBV2; d_call: TRBD1; clone_size: NA; cdr3_nt: TGTGCCAGCGCTAACGCAAAACAGGGGCCGCCCTACGAGCAGTACTTC; cdr3_aa: CASANAKQGPPYEQYF
j_call: TRBJ2-7; v_call: TRBV10-3; d_call: NA; clone_size: NA; cdr3_nt: TGTGCCATCAGTGAGGGTGAGGGCTACGAGCAGTACTTC; cdr3_aa: CAISEGEGYEQYF
j_call: TRBJ2-2; v_call: TRBV6-5; d_call: NA; clone_size: NA; cdr3_nt: TGTGCCAGCAGCCGAACTTCGAACACCGGGGAGCTGTTTTTT; cdr3_aa: CASSRTSNTGELFF
j_call: TRBJ1-2; v_call: TRBV28; d_call: TRBD1; clone_size: NA; cdr3_nt: TGTGCCAGCAGGGATACGGGACAGGGGAACTATGGCTACACCTTC; cdr3_aa: CASRDTGQGNYGYTF
j_call: TRBJ1-2; v_call: TRBV20-1; d_call: TRBD1; clone_size: NA; cdr3_nt: TGCAGTACTGACAGGGGTCGTGGCTACACCTTC; cdr3_aa: CSTDRGRGYTF
j_call: TRBJ1-2; v_call: TRBV10-3; d_call: NA; clone_size: NA; cdr3_nt: TGTGCCATCAATAACAGGACCATTAACTATGGCTACACCTTC; cdr3_aa: CAINNRTINYGYTF
j_call: TRBJ1-3; v_call: TRBV30; d_call: NA; clone_size: NA; cdr3_nt: TGTGCCTGGAGTGTAAGCGAAGCGGGAAACACCATATATTTT; cdr3_aa: CAWSVSEAGNTIYF
j_call: TRBJ2-1; v_call: TRBV28; d_call: TRBD2; clone_size: NA; cdr3_nt: TGTGCCAGCAGTCGCCGCGGGAGCTCCTACAATGAGCAGTTCTTC; cdr3_aa: CASSRRGSSYNEQFF
j_call: TRBJ2-1; v_call: TRBV11-3; d_call: TRBD1; clone_size: NA; cdr3_nt: TGTGCCAGCAGCTCGCCGGGACAGGGGGACAATGAGCAGTTCTTC; cdr3_aa: CASSSPGQGDNEQFF
j_call: TRBJ1-2; v_call: TRBV11-3; d_call: NA; clone_size: NA; cdr3_nt: TGTGCCAGCAGCTTAGTGTATCCTACAGAGGGCGGCTACACCTTC; cdr3_aa: CASSLVYPTEGGYTF
j_call: TRBJ2-1; v_call: TRBV27; d_call: NA; clone_size: NA; cdr3_nt: TGTGCCAGCAGTTTACAGGGCAATGAGCAGTTCTTC; cdr3_aa: CASSLQGNEQFF
j_call: TRBJ2-7; v_call: TRBV6-1; d_call: NA; clone_size: NA; cdr3_nt: TGTGCCAGCAGTATGTGGAGGGCCTTATCGGACGAGCAGTACTTC; cdr3_aa: CASSMWRALSDEQYF
j_call: TRBJ1-4; v_call: TRBV5-8; d_call: TRBD1; clone_size: NA; cdr3_nt: TGTGCCAGCAGCGGCATAAGGACAGGGGATGAAAAACTGTTTTTT; cdr3_aa: CASSGIRTGDEKLFF
j_call: TRBJ1-2; v_call: TRBV29-1; d_call: NA; clone_size: NA; cdr3_nt: TGCAGCGTTGGACCCACCCCACAGTCCATCTATGGCTACACCTTC; cdr3_aa: CSVGPTPQSIYGYTF
j_call: TRBJ1-5; v_call: TRBV2; d_call: TRBD1; clone_size: NA; cdr3_nt: TGTGCCAGCACCCCGGACAGGAGCAATCAGCCCCAGCATTTT; cdr3_aa: CASTPDRSNQPQHF
j_call: TRBJ2-3; v_call: TRBV6-1; d_call: TRBD2; clone_size: NA; cdr3_nt: TGTGCCAGCAGTGAAGTCGCGGGAGGGCCTTTGGGGACAGATACGCAGTATTTT; cdr3_aa: CASSEVAGGPLGTDTQYF
j_call: TRBJ1-5; v_call: TRBV7-9; d_call: NA; clone_size: once; cdr3_nt: TGTGCCAGCAGCCCGGGCGCGGGAGATCAGCCCCAGCATTTT; cdr3_aa: CASSPGAGDQPQHF